Shown below are 23 T cell receptor beta chains from a single sample sequenced in a study of blood T cell repertoires in COVID-19. Generated by immunoSEQ multiplex PCR, the TCRdb table keeps only in-frame clones and is missing some. The sample includes under 200,000 clones, about 89% of them seen just once. The source material was PBMCs or T cells enriched from blood (not recorded which). Every receptor here comes from a woman aged 18-30 years who had recovered from COVID-19.

For the CDR3, the DNA is TGTGCCAGCAGCTCCCAGGGGGTGAACACTGAAGCTTTCTTT. It is translated as CASSSQGVNTEAFF. The rearrangement uses TRBV4-2 and TRBJ1-1; TRBD1 matches 7 bases. The germline gives CDR1 LGHNA, CDR2 YNFKEQ. V was clipped by 5 bases and J by 0 bases; unmatched bases: 3. CDR3 length: 14 residues.

The chain joins TRBV5-5 to TRBJ2-1; 7 bases match TRBD2. The CDR3 loop spans 15 amino acids. Germline lookup yields CDR1 SGHKS and CDR2 YYEKEE (reference sequence). Trimming removed 4 bases from V and 8 bases from J; junction bases left unmatched: 12. Here the CDR3 DNA reads TGTGCCAGCAGCCCCGCGGGACTACCTCCGGATGAGCAGTTCTTC. This sequence encodes CASSPAGLPPDEQFF.

The rearrangement joins TRBV12-3 or TRBV12-4 to TRBJ1-2; D remains ambiguous. The V end lost 3 bases, the J end lost 3 bases, and 5 bases lay between the germline ends. The CDR3 covers 12 residues. The CDR3 DNA reads as TGTGCCAGCAGTTTCCGGGACTATGGCTACACCTTC. Amino acids: CASSFRDYGYTF.

The rearrangement links TRBV11-2 to TRBJ1-3; no clear D gene. The germline V gene has CDR1 SGHAT and CDR2 FQNNGV. Deletions cut 6 bases from V and 2 bases from J, with 11 bases between. CDR3 length equals 14 residues. The CDR3 region is CASRAGGPGNTIYF. CDR3 nucleotide sequence: TGTGCCAGCAGGGCAGGAGGGCCTGGAAACACCATATATTTT.

The J gene is TRBJ1-2, the V gene TRBV5-1; TRBD1 matches at 9 bases. CDR1 SGHRS and CDR2 YFSETQ come from the germline V gene. V shed 1 base, J shed 8 bases, and the junction held 6 bases outside the gene matches. The CDR3 extends over 14 amino acids. Written as DNA, the CDR3 is TGCGCCAGCAGCTTGTACGGGACAGGGACGGGCTACACCTTC. Its translation: CASSLYGTGTGYTF.

The rearrangement uses TRBV6-5 and TRBJ1-3; D unresolved. CDR1 MNHEY and CDR2 SVGAGI come from the germline V gene. V was pared by 0 bases and J by 4 bases, with 10 bases between. The length of the CDR3 is 15 residues. CDR3 amino acids: CASSYSRRGGNTIYF. CDR3 bases: TGTGCCAGCAGTTACTCGAGGCGAGGGGGAAACACCATATATTTT.

The V gene is TRBV29-1, the J gene TRBJ2-6; weak D call: TRBD1 (6 bases). V was shortened by 3 bases and J by 0 bases, with 9 bases between the two germline ends. The V gene's germline CDR1 is SQVTM and CDR2 ANQGSEA. This CDR3 region has 15 residues. The CDR3 sequence is CSVEKGGSGANVLTF. The CDR3, as DNA: TGCAGCGTTGAGAAAGGGGGCTCTGGGGCCAACGTCCTGACTTTC.

This chain links TRBV28 with TRBJ2-1; 11 bases are a match to TRBD2. CDR1 is MDHEN, CDR2 SYDVKM, per germline. The CDR3 runs to 17 residues. With 1 base clipped from V and 4 bases from J, the junction kept 6 bases outside the gene matches. CDR3 residues: CASSLFLGLAEYNEQFF. The DNA for the CDR3 is TGTGCCAGCAGTTTATTCCTGGGACTAGCGGAGTACAATGAGCAGTTCTTC.

The chain is built from TRBV2 and TRBJ2-3, with 12 nucleotides matching TRBD2. CDR1 and CDR2 (germline): SNHLY, FYNNEI. The CDR3 is made up of 15 amino acids. V shed 6 bases, J shed 6 bases, and the junction held 7 bases outside the gene matches. CDR3 sequence reads: CASRGASGRADTQYF. DNA of the CDR3: TGTGCCAGCAGGGGGGCTAGCGGGAGGGCCGATACGCAGTATTTT.

The V and J genes are TRBV6-4 and TRBJ2-2; 8 bases fit TRBD2. From germline, CDR1 is MRHNA and CDR2 SNTAGT. The length of the CDR3 is 16 residues. The J segment lost 3 bases and the V segment lost 8 bases, leaving 11 bases of the junction unmatched. This CDR3 is CASSSSGSRDTGELFF. DNA of the CDR3: TGTGCCAGCTCAAGCAGCGGGAGCAGGGACACCGGGGAGCTGTTTTTT.

This clone is a singleton in its sample. The chain recombines TRBV28 with TRBJ1-1, with D possibly matching TRBD1 (6 bases). Trimming left V 3 bases short and J 3 bases short, with 11 bases between. This CDR3 is 14 amino acids long. CDR1 is MDHEN and CDR2 is SYDVKM in the germline V gene. CDR3 DNA sequence: TGTGCCAGCAGTTTGACGCAGGGGTACACTGAAGCTTTCTTT. Translation: CASSLTQGYTEAFF.

This rearrangement joins TRBV28 to TRBJ1-4, with a weak D call TRBD1 (6 bases). Per germline, CDR1 MDHEN and CDR2 SYDVKM. The CDR3 contains 14 residues. The V end was cut by 6 bases, the J end by 7 bases, with 15 bases between. The CDR3 sequence is CASRTEGVVEKLFF. The CDR3 coding sequence is TGTGCCAGCAGGACTGAGGGGGTAGTTGAAAAACTGTTTTTT.

The chain employs TRBV5-1 and TRBJ1-4; TRBD1 agrees at 9 bases. V dropped 0 bases and J dropped 3; count of bases not matched to a gene: 12. Germline CDR1 reads SGHRS; CDR2 reads YFSETQ. The CDR3 contains 19 residues. Here the CDR3 reads CASSLGPGTGLASNEKLFF. The CDR3 bases are TGCGCCAGCAGCTTGGGTCCCGGGACAGGGTTGGCGTCTAATGAAAAACTGTTTTTT. The full variable domain, in which reference TRBV5-1 and TRBJ1-4 provide the parts outside the CDR3, is KAGVTQTPRYLIKTRGQQVTLSCSPISGHRSVSWYQQTPGQGLQFLFEYFSETQRNKGNFPGRFSGRQFSNSRSEMNVSTLELGDSALYLCASSLGPGTGLASNEKLFFGSGTQLSVL.

Points on this clone: An end of the junction does not agree with germline; a read error may underlie this. The genes are TRBV6-5 and TRBJ1-2, with D possibly being TRBD1 (5 bases). CDR1 is MNHEY, CDR2 SVGAGI, per germline. This CDR3 is built from 14 residues. In nucleotides, the CDR3 is TGTGCCAGCCTCCGCCTGGCCGGGGACTATGGGTACACCTTC. This sequence encodes CASLRLAGDYGYTF.

V usage is TRBV12-3 or TRBV12-4 and J usage is TRBJ2-3; D ambiguous. V was pared by 4 bases and J by 6 bases, with 8 bases between. This CDR3 comprises 12 residues. CDR3 sequence (DNA): TGTGCCAGCAGTTACGGAGTGGATACGCAGTATTTT. Translated, it gives CASSYGVDTQYF.

The chain links TRBV27 to TRBJ2-1; 10 bases align to TRBD2. The V segment lost 4 bases and the J segment 9 bases; nucleotides outside the gene matches: 18. CDR1 is MNHEY and CDR2 is SMNVEV in the germline V gene (reference sequence). The CDR3 consists of 18 residues. The DNA of the CDR3 is TGTGCCAGCAGTTCATGGACAGGGCAGGCAGCGGGAGGGGGTGAGCAGTTCTTC. Translation: CASSSWTGQAAGGGEQFF.

The chain couples TRBV3-1 (or the pseudogene TRBV3-2) to TRBJ2-2; a weak D match, TRBD1 (6 bases). Per germline, CDR1 LGHDT and CDR2 YNNKEL (reference sequence). The CDR3 is 17 amino acids. V shed 0 bases and J shed 7 bases, with 18 bases lying between them. The CDR3 region has the DNA TGTGCCAGCAGCCAAGAGTGGGGGCCGGGGTCAGGCGGGGAGCTGTTTTTT. This encodes CASSQEWGPGSGGELFF.

To note about this clone: Other DNA sequences in this specimen translate into the identical CDR3. J is TRBJ1-2 and V is TRBV7-9, with D possibly being TRBD1 (5 bases). CDR1 is SEHNR and CDR2 is FQNEAQ in the germline V gene (reference sequence). The V end was cut by 1 base, the J end by 2 bases, with 5 bases between. The CDR3 covers 13 residues. The CDR3 coding sequence is TGTGCCAGCAGCTTAGGGACAAACTATGGCTACACCTTC. Protein product: CASSLGTNYGYTF.

This clone is a singleton in its sample. The rearrangement uses TRBV30 and TRBJ2-5; no definite D call. The CDR3 totals 13 residues. V gave up 7 bases and J gave up 2 bases, with 14 bases separating them. Germline loops: CDR1 GTSNPN, CDR2 SVGIG (reference sequence). This chain's CDR3 is CAFSLGRQETQYF. DNA of the CDR3: TGTGCCTTTTCGCTTGGCAGACAAGAGACCCAGTACTTC. The variable domain in full, with the rest retrieved from reference TRBV30 and TRBJ2-5, is SQTIHQWPATLVQPVGSPLSLECTVEGTSNPNLYWYRQAAGRGLQLLFYSVGIGQISSEVPQNLSASRPQDRQFILSSKKLLLSDSGFYLCAFSLGRQETQYFGPGTRLLVL.

The V call is TRBV7-3, the J call TRBJ2-3; tentatively, D is TRBD2 (6 bases). The CDR3 runs 15 residues. Germline CDR1 reads SGHTA; CDR2 reads FQGTGA. The V end was cut by 5 bases, the J end by 4 bases, with 16 bases between. The CDR3 protein is CASSPHGGEADTQYF. For the CDR3, the DNA is TGTGCCAGCAGCCCCCACGGGGGTGAGGCAGATACGCAGTATTTT.

The chain couples TRBV10-2 to TRBJ2-3; TRBD2 is a possible D gene (5 bases). Germline CDR1 is WSHSY and CDR2 is SAAADI. With 1 base removed from V and 4 bases from J, the gap between germline ends came to 9 bases. This CDR3 is 14 amino acids long. For the CDR3, the DNA is TGCGCCAGCAGTGAGTTCGGAGGATCAGATACGCAGTATTTT. Translating gives CASSEFGGSDTQYF.

The genes are TRBV5-1 and TRBJ2-7; possible D gene TRBD1, 6 bases. V was cut by 4 bases and J by 2 bases, with 13 bases left in between. The germline gives CDR1 SGHRS, CDR2 YFSETQ. The CDR3 loop spans 14 amino acids. CDR3 region: CASSPTGLAYEQYF. The CDR3 bases are TGCGCCAGCAGCCCGACAGGCCTGGCCTACGAGCAGTACTTC.

The rearrangement joins TRBV9 to TRBJ2-7; TRBD1 might be the D (6 bases). Germline V gene data show CDR1 as SGDLS and CDR2 as YYNGEE. This CDR3 has 15 amino acids. V was trimmed by 4 bases and J by 0 bases, leaving 14 bases between them. The DNA for the CDR3 is TGTGCCAGCAGCCGAGAGACAGGAGGCTCCTACGAGCAGTACTTC. This encodes CASSRETGGSYEQYF. Complete variable domain (other parts from reference TRBV9 and TRBJ2-7): DSGVTQTPKHLITATGQRVTLRCSPRSGDLSVYWYQQSLDQGLQFLIQYYNGEERAKGNILERFSAQQFPDLHSELNLSSLELGDSALYFCASSRETGGSYEQYFGPGTRLTVT.